The entry that follows covers one T cell receptor beta chain sequence. Its antigen is still unknown. These data come from a study of molecular identifiers for immune sequencing clone quantification. Study-wide results and caveats: Identical TCR molecules sharing a barcode could underestimate highly expanded clone sizes.

The V gene end was trimmed by 4 bases and the J gene end by 2 bases; junction bases not matched to a gene: 17. This CDR3 has 19 amino acids. Germline V gives CDR1 SGHTA, CDR2 FQGNSA. TCRdb re-called the PCR reads through MiXCR, storing one row per CDR3 protein. The sample lists approximately 320,000 distinct CDR3 sequences, about 23% occurring once. Libraries for naive CD8 T cells, which were made from around 18,000 to 910,000 sorted cells, drew on 10%, 30% or 50% of the RNA. This receptor was taken from a human donor in good health. Some libraries in this study had Jurkat cell RNA spiked in. The chain is built from TRBV7-2 and TRBJ2-1; 7 bases fit TRBD1. Sequencing was performed on naive CD8+ T cells from blood, with Jurkat cell RNA spiked in. The subset here: FACS-sorted CD8+CD4-CCR7+CD45RA+ naive T cells. CDR3 region: CASSSSRGRAESPYNEQFF. CDR3 in DNA: TGTGCCAGCAGCTCCTCTAGGGGGCGGGCGGAGTCCCCCTACAATGAGCAGTTCTTC.